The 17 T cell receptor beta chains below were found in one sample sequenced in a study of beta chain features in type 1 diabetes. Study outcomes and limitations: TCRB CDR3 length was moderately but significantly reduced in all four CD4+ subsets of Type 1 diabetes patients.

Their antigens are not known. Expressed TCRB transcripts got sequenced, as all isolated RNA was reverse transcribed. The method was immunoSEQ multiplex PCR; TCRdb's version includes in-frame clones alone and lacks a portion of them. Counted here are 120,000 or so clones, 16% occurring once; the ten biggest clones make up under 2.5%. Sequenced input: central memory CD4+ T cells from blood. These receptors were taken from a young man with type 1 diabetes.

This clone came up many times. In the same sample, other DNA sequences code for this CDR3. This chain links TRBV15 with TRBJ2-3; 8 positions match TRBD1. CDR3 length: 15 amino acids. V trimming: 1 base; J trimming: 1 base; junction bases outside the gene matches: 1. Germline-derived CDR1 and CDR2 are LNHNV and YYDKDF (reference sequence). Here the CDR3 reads CATSRVDRGTDTQYF. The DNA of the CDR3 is TGTGCCACCAGCAGAGTGGACAGGGGCACAGATACGCAGTATTTT.

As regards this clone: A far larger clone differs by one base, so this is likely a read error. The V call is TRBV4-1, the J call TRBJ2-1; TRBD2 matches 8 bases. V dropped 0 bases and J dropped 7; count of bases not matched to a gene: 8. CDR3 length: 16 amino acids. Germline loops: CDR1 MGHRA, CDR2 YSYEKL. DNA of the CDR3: TGCGCCAGCAGCCAAGACCCAAGCGGGGGAATGAATGAGCAGTTCTTC. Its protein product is CASSQDPSGGMNEQFF.

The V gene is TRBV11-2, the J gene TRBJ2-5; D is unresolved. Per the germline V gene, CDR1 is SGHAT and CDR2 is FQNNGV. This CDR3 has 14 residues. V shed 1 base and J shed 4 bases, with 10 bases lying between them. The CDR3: CASSLVRTSETQYF. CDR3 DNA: TGTGCCAGCAGCTTAGTGCGCACATCAGAGACCCAGTACTTC.

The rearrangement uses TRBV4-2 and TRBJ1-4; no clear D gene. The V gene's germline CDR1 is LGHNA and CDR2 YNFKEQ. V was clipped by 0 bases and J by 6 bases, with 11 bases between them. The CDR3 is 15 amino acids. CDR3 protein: CASSQDGQAHEKLFF. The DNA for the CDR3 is TGTGCCAGCAGCCAAGACGGGCAGGCCCATGAAAAACTGTTTTTT.

CDR3 DNA sequence: TGTGCCAGCAGCCTGGGCTCAGTGGGAAACTATGGCTACACCTTC. This codes for CASSLGSVGNYGYTF. This chain links TRBV13 with TRBJ1-2, with D unresolved. The V and J ends lost 5 bases and 2 bases respectively, with 15 bases between them. Per the germline V gene, CDR1 is PRHDT and CDR2 is FYEKMQ (reference sequence). The CDR3 covers 15 residues.

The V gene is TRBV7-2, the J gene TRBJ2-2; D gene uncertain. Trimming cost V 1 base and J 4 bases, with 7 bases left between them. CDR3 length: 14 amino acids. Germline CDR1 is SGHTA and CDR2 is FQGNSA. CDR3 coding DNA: TGTGCCAGCAGCTTAGAGGGTGCCACCGGGGAGCTGTTTTTT. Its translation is CASSLEGATGELFF.

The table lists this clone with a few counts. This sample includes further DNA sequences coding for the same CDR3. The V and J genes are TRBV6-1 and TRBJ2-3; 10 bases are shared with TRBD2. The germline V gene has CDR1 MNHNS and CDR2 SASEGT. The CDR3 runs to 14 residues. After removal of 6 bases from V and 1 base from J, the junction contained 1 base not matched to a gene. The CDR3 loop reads CASRTSGGTDTQYF. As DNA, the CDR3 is TGTGCCAGCAGAACTAGCGGGGGCACAGATACGCAGTATTTT.

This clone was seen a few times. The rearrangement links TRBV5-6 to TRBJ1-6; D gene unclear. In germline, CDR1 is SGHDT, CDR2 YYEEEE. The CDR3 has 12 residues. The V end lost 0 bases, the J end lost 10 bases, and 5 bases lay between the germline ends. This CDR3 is CASSLEGSPLHF. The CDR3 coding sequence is TGTGCCAGCAGCTTGGAAGGATCACCCCTCCACTTT.

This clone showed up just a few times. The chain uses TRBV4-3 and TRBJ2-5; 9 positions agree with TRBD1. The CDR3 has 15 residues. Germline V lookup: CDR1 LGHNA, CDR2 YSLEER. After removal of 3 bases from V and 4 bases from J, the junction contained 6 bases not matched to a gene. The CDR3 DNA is TGCGCCAGCAGCCACGGGACAGGGCTAACAGAGACCCAGTACTTC. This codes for CASSHGTGLTETQYF.

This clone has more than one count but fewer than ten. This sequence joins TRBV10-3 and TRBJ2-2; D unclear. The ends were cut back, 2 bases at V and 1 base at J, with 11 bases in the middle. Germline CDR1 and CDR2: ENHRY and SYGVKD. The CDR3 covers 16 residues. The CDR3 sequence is CAISEQLAMNTGELFF. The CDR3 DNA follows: TGTGCCATCAGTGAGCAGTTAGCCATGAACACCGGGGAGCTGTTTTTT.

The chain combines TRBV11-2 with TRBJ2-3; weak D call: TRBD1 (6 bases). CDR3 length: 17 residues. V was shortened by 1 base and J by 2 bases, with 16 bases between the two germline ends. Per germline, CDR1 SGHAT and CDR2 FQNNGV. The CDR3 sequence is CASSLVPTEGDTDTQYF. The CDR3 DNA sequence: TGTGCCAGCAGCTTAGTACCGACAGAGGGGGACACAGATACGCAGTATTTT.

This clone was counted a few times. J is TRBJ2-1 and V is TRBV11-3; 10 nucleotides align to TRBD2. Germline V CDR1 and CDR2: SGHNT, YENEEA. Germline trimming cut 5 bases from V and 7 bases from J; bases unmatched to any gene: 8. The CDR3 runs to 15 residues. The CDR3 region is CASSPGLAAGNEQFF. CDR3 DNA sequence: TGTGCCAGCAGCCCCGGACTAGCGGCCGGGAATGAGCAGTTCTTC.

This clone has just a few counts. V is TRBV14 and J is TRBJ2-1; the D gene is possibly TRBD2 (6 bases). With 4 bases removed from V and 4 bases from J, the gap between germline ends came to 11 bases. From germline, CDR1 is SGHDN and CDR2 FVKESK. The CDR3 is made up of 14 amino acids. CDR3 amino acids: CASSPLGGYNEQFF. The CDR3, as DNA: TGTGCCAGCAGCCCATTGGGGGGATACAATGAGCAGTTCTTC.

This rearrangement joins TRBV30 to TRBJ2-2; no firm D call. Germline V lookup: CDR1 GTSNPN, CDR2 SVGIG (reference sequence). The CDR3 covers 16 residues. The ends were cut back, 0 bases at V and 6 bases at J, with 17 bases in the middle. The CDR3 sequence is CAWSVIRAPSAGELFF. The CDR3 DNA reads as TGTGCCTGGAGTGTCATACGGGCCCCGTCTGCCGGGGAGCTGTTTTTT.

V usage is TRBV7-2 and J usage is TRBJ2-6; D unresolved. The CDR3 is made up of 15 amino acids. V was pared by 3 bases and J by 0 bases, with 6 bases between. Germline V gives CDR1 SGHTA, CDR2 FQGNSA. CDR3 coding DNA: TGTGCCAGCAGCTTCAGGCTCTCTGGGGCCAACGTCCTGACTTTC. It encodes CASSFRLSGANVLTF.

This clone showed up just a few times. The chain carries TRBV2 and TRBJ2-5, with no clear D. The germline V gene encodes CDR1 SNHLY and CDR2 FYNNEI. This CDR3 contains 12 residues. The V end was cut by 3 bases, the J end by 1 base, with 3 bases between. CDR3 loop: CASSDTQETQYF. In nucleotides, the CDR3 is TGTGCCAGCAGTGACACCCAAGAGACCCAGTACTTC.

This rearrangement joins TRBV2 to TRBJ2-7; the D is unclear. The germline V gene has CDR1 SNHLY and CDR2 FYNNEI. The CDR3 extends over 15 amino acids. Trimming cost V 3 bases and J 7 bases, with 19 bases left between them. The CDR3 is CASSDPTMEIVEQYF. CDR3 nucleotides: TGTGCCAGCAGTGATCCCACAATGGAGATCGTGGAGCAGTACTTC.